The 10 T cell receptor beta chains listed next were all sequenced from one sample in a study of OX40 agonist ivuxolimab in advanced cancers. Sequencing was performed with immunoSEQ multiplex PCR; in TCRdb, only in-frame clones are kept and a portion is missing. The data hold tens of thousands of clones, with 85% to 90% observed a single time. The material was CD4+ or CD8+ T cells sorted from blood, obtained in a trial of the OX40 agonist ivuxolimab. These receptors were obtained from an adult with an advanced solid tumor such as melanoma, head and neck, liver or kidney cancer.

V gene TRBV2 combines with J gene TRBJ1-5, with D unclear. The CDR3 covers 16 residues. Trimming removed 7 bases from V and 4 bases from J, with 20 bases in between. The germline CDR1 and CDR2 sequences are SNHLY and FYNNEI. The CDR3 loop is CASNRLGGPQNQPQHF. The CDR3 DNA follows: TGTGCCAGCAACCGCCTTGGCGGGCCTCAAAATCAGCCCCAGCATTTT. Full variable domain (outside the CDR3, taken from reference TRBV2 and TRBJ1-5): EPEVTQTPSHQVTQMGQEVILRCVPISNHLYFYWYRQILGQKVEFLVSFYNNEISEKSEIFDDQFSVERPDGSNFTLKIRSTKLEDSAMYFCASNRLGGPQNQPQHFGDGTRLSIL.

The chain's CDR3 is CASSASGSEQFF. The CDR3 DNA sequence: TGTGCCAGCAGTGCATCAGGGTCTGAGCAGTTCTTC. V usage is TRBV6-5 and J usage is TRBJ2-1; TRBD1 is a possible D gene (5 bases). The CDR3 totals 12 residues. Trimming took off 5 bases at V and 9 bases at J, with 11 bases between the two ends. Germline V gives CDR1 MNHEY, CDR2 SVGAGI.

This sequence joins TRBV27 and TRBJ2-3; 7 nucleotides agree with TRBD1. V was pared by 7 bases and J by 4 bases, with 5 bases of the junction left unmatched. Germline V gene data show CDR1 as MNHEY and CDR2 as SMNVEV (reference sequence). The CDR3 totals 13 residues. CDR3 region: CASKGDSADTQYF. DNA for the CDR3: TGTGCCAGCAAAGGGGACAGCGCAGATACGCAGTATTTT.

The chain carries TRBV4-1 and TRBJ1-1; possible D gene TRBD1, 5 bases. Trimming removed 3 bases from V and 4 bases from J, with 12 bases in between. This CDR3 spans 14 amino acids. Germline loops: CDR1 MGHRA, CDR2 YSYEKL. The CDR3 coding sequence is TGCGCCAGCAGCCAGGGGACGGTGGTCACTGAAGCTTTCTTT. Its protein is CASSQGTVVTEAFF.

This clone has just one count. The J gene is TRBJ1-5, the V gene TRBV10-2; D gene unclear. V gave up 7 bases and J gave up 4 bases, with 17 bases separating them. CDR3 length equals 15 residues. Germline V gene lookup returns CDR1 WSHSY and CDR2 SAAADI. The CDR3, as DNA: TGCGCCAGCACCCCCGGCCTGGGTCCAAATCAGCCCCAGCATTTT. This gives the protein CASTPGLGPNQPQHF.

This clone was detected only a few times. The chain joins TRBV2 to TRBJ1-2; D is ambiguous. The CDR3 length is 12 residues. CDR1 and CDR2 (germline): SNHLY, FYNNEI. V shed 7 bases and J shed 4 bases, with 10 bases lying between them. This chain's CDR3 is CASIISGYGYTF. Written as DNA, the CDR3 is TGTGCCAGCATAATATCGGGCTATGGCTACACCTTC. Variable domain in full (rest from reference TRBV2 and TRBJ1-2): EPEVTQTPSHQVTQMGQEVILRCVPISNHLYFYWYRQILGQKVEFLVSFYNNEISEKSEIFDDQFSVERPDGSNFTLKIRSTKLEDSAMYFCASIISGYGYTFGSGTRLTVV.

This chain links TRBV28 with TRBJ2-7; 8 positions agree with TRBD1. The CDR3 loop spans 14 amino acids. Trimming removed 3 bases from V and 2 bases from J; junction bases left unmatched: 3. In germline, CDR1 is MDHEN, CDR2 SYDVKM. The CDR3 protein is CASSFVDRAYEQYF. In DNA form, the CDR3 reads TGTGCCAGCAGTTTTGTGGACAGGGCCTACGAGCAGTACTTC.

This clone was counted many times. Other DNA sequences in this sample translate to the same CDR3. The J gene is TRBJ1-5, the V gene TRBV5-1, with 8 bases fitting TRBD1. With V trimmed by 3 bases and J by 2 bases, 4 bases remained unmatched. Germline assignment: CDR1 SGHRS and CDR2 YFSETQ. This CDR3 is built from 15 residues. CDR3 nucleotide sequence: TGCGCCAGCAGCTACGGACAGGGCGGCAATCAGCCCCAGCATTTT. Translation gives CASSYGQGGNQPQHF.

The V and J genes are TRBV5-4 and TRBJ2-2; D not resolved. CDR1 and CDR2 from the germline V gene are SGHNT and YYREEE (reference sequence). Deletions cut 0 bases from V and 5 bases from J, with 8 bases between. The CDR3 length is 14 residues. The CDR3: CASSLDTYTGELFF. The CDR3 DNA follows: TGTGCCAGCAGCTTGGATACGTATACCGGGGAGCTGTTTTTT.

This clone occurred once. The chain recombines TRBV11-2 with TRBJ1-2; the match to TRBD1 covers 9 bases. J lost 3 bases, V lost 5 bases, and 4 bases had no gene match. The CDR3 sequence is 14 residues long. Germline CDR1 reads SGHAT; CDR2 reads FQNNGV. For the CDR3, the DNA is TGTGCCAGCAGCCCGGGACAGGGAGACTATGGCTACACCTTC. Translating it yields CASSPGQGDYGYTF. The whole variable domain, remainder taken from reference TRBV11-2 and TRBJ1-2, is EAGVAQSPRYKIIEKRQSVAFWCNPISGHATLYWYQQILGQGPKLLIQFQNNGVVDDSQLPKDRFSAERLKGVDSTLKIQPAKLEDSAVYLCASSPGQGDYGYTFGSGTRLTVV.